This T cell receptor beta chain was sequenced during a study of T cell responses to AZD1222 COVID-19 vaccine (dated by TCRdb to 2020 to 2023). A note on the overall study: AZD1222 recipients given second doses at about 4 weeks or at about 12 weeks were pooled, since spike-specific TCR depth and breadth were not found to differ between the two schedules. A total of over 230 trial participants underwent TCR sequencing, of whom 200 to 220 had received two doses of AZD1222 and about 25 had received two doses of the MenACWY control vaccine. Trial participants were enrolled by age into subgroups of 18-55, 56-69 and 70-plus years, and around 150, 29 and 61 TCR-sequenced participants, respectively, were included in these subgroups. General findings and caveats noted by the study authors: Participants were mostly white British, with more females than males. The authors suggested clonal diversity may have been underestimated. Spike-specific TCR breadth and depth rose significantly after two AZD1222 doses compared with day 0 and with MenACWY recipients. No day 14 peak-response samples were available, so repertoires were characterized only after the peak T cell response. The 56-69-year group was small, and its depth increase did not reach significance, likely because of low power. The whole spike protein was spanned by vaccine-associated CD4 TCRs, and dominant responses were seen in regions 160-218 and 743-854. Epitopes outside the regions mutated in the B.1.351 and B.1.1.7 variants were reportedly recognized by nearly half of the unique spike-specific TCRs. Conclusions about previously exposed vaccinees are limited, since just 6 or 7 AZD1222 recipients were seropositive for SARS-CoV-2 at baseline.

The CDR3 regions of human TCRbeta chains were analyzed by immunosequencing. The authors' analysis ran thus. Repertoire TCRs were matched against a reference library of SARS-CoV-2-specific TCRs generated with the MIRA antigen-specificity platform. Breadth meant the fraction of unique TCRs that were SARS-CoV-2-associated, whereas depth meant the fraction of total T cells that were SARS-CoV-2-associated. Each spike-specific TCR was assigned to its reactive spike region and to a CD4 or CD8 class using the MIRA data. Log10-transformed breadth and depth values were compared by one-way ANOVA with Sidak's multiple comparisons tests. TCRdb obtained this table from immuneACCESS and retained in-frame rearrangements with V and J assigned. These tables miss some clones; where compared with another copy, unresolved V genes account for less than half of the shortfall, and the remainder is unexplained. The DNA was the basis for D and trimming; V, J and clone size are from that table. In this sample the table shows about 150,000 clones, under 95% of which occur a single time. The ten largest clones take up around 5% of the sample.

Sample time point, as interpreted from the label and publication: baseline before first vaccination. The vaccinee samples were drawn from two UK trials, COV001 and COV002, one of which was a single-blind randomized controlled phase 2/3 trial testing AZD1222 (ChAdOx1 nCoV-19) in healthy adults. For TCRbeta chain sequencing, PBMC samples were collected from trial participants at day 0 and at day 28 after the second dose. In the case of this clone: Its antigen has not been determined. The input lacks base qualities; no much larger clone sits a single base away. This same CDR3 is encoded by further DNA sequences in the sample.

V lost 5 bases and J lost 3 bases, and the count of bases not matched to a germline gene is 3. The CDR3 covers 15 residues, taking in both the cysteine and the phenylalanine. Just CDR3 DNA is preserved here, 45 bases in frame from base 1. From the germline V gene, CDR1 is MDHEN and CDR2 is SYDVKM. This chain is built from TRBV28 and TRBJ2-1, with 11 middle bases fitting TRBD2. The source of this sequence is an adult in good health. The source was peripheral blood, collected on day 0 of AZD1222 vaccination. The CDR3 has the sequence CASSPGTSGYNEQFF. The DNA sequence follows: TGTGCCAGCAGTCCCGGGACTAGCGGCTACAATGAGCAGTTCTTC.